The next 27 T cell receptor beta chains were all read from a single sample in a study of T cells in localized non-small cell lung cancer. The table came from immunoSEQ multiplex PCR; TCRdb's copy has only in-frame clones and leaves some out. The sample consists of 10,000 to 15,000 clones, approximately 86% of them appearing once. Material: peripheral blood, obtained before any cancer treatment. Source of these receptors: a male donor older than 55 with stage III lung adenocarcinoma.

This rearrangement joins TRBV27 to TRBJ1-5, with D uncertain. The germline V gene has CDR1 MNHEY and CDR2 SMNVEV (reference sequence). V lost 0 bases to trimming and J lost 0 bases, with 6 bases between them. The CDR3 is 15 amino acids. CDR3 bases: TGTGCCAGCAGTTTATCTAATGGTAGCAATCAGCCCCAGCATTTT. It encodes CASSLSNGSNQPQHF.

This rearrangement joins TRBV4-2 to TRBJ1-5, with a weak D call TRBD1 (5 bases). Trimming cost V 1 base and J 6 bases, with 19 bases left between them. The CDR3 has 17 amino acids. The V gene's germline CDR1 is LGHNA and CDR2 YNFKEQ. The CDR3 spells CASSQVSTRGGGQPQHF. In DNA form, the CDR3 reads TGTGCCAGCAGCCAAGTTTCGACGCGTGGGGGGGGTCAGCCCCAGCATTTT.

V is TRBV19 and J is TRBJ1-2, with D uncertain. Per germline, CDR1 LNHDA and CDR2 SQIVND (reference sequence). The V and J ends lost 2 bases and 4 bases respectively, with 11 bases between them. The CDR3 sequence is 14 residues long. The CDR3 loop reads CASSISNSAYGYTF. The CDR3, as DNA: TGTGCCAGTAGTATATCAAACAGTGCCTATGGCTACACCTTC.

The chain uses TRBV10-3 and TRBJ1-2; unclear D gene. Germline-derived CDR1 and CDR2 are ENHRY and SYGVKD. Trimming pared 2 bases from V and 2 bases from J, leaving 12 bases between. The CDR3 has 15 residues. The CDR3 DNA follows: TGTGCCATCAGTGAGGGGGATGGTAAGAACTATGGCTACACCTTC. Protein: CAISEGDGKNYGYTF.

CDR3: CASSLGGETQETQYF. The DNA for the CDR3 is TGTGCCAGCAGCTTAGGAGGGGAGACCCAAGAGACCCAGTACTTC. This chain joins TRBV7-2 and TRBJ2-5, with D possibly called TRBD1 or TRBD2 (5 bases each). The CDR3 is 15 amino acids. CDR1 and CDR2 from the germline V gene are SGHTA and FQGNSA. The V and J ends lost 1 base and 1 base respectively, with 10 bases between them.

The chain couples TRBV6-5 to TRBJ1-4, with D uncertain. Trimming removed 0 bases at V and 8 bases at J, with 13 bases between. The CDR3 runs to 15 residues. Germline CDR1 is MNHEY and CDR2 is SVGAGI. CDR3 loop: CASSYSISGDEKLFF. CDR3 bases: TGTGCCAGCAGTTACTCGATCTCCGGAGACGAAAAACTGTTTTTT.

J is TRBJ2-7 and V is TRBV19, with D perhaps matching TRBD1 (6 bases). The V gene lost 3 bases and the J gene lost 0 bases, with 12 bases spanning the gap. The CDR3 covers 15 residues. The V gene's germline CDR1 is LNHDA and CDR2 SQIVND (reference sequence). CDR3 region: CASSIRDTGSYEQYF. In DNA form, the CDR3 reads TGTGCCAGTAGTATTAGGGACACCGGCTCCTACGAGCAGTACTTC.

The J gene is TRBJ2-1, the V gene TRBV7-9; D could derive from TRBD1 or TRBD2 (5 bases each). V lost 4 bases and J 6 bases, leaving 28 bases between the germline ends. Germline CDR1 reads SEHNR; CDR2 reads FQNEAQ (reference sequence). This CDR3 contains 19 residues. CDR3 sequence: CASSSSGPLRGPLFNEQFF. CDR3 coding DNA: TGTGCCAGCAGCTCCTCGGGACCCCTCCGAGGACCTTTATTCAATGAGCAGTTCTTC.

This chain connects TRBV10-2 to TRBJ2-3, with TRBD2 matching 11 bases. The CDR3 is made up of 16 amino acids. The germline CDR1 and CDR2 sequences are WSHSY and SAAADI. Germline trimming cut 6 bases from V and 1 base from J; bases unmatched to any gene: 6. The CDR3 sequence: CASRGLGLAGTDTQYF. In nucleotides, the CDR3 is TGCGCCAGCAGGGGCCTGGGACTAGCGGGCACAGATACGCAGTATTTT.

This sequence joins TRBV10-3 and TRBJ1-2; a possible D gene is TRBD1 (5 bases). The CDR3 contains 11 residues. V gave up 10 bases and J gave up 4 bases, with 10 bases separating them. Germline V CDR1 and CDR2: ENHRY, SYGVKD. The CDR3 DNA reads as TGTGCCACAGACGACAGCTATGGCTACACCTTC. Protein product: CATDDSYGYTF.

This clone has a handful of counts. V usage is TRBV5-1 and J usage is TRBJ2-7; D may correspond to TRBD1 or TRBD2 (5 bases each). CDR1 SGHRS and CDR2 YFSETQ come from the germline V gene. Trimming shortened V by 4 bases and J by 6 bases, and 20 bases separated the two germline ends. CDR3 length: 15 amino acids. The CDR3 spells CASSAGLGPIGEQYF. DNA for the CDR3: TGCGCCAGCAGCGCCGGACTGGGGCCTATAGGCGAGCAGTACTTC.

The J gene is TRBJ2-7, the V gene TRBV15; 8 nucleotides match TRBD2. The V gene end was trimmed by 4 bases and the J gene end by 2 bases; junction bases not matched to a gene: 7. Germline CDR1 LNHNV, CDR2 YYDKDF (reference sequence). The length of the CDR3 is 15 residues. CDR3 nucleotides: TGTGCCACCAGCACTAGGACTAGCCTCACCTACGAGCAGTACTTC. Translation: CATSTRTSLTYEQYF.

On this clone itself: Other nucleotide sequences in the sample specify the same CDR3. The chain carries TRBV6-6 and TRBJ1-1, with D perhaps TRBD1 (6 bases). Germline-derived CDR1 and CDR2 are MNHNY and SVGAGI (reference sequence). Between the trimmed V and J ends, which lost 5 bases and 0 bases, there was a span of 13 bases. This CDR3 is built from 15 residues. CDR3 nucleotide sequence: TGTGCCAGCAGTACGTGGGACACTTTGAACACTGAAGCTTTCTTT. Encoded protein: CASSTWDTLNTEAFF.

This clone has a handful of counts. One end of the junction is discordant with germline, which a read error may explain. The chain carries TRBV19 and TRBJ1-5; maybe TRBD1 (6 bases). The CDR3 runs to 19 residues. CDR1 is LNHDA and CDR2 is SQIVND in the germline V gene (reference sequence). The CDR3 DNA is TGTCCCAGTAGTGGGGGGCATACGGGGGGCGGGTTGGGCAATCAGCCCCAGCATTTT. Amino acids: CPSSGGHTGGGLGNQPQHF.

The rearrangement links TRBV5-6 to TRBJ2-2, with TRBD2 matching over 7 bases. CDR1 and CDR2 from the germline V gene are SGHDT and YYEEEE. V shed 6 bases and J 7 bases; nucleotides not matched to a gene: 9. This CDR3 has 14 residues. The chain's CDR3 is CASIGGSRVGELFF. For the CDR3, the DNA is TGTGCCAGCATTGGCGGGAGTCGAGTCGGGGAGCTGTTTTTT.

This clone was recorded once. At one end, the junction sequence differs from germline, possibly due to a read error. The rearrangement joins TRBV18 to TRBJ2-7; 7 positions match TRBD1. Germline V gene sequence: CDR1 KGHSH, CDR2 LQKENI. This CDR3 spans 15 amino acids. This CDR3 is CASSPRTGVFDEQYF. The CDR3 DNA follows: TGTGCCAGCTCTCCACGGACAGGAGTTTTCGACGAGCAGTACTTC.

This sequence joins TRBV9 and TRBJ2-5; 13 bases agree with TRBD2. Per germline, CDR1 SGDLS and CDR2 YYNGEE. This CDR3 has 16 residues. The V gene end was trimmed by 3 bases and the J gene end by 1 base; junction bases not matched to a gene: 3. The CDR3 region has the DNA TGTGCCAGCAGCGAGGGACTAGCGGGAATCCAAGAGACCCAGTACTTC. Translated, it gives CASSEGLAGIQETQYF.

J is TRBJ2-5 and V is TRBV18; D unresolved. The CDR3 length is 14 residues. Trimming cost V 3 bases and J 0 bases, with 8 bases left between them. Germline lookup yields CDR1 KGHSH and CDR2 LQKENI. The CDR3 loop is CASSPVEYQETQYF. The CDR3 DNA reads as TGTGCCAGCTCACCCGTAGAGTACCAAGAGACCCAGTACTTC.

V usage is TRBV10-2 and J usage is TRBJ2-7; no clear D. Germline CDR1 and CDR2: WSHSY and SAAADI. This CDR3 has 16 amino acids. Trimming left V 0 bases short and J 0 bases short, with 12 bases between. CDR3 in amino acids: CASSESYSTFSYEQYF. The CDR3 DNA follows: TGCGCCAGCAGTGAGTCTTATTCCACGTTCTCCTACGAGCAGTACTTC.

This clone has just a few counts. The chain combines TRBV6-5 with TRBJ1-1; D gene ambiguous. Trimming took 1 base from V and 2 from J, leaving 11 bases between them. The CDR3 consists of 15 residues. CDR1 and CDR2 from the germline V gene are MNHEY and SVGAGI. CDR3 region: CASSYLSRGNTEAFF. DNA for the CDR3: TGTGCCAGCAGTTACTTAAGTCGGGGTAACACTGAAGCTTTCTTT.

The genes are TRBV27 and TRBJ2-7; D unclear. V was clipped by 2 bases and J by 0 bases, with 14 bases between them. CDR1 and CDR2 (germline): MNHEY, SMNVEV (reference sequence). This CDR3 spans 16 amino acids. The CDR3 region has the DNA TGTGCCAGCAGTTTAAAGGTCCGGCTAAACTCCTACGAGCAGTACTTC. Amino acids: CASSLKVRLNSYEQYF.

The CDR3, as DNA: TGTGCCATCAGTGAGTCGGAGGGGGGGCCGACGACCCAGTACTTC. Encoded protein: CAISESEGGPTTQYF. The gene calls are TRBV10-3 and TRBJ2-5, with D maybe TRBD2 (7 bases). Germline V gene data show CDR1 as ENHRY and CDR2 as SYGVKD. This CDR3 has 15 amino acids. V dropped 0 bases and J dropped 7 bases, with 15 bases sitting between them.

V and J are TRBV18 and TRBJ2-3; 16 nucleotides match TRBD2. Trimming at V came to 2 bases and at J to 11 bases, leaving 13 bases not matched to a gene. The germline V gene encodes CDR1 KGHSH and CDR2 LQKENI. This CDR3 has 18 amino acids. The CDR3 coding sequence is TGTGCCAGCTCACCATCCTCCGGGACTAGCGGGGGGGCCGCGGGGCAGTATTTT. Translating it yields CASSPSSGTSGGAAGQYF.

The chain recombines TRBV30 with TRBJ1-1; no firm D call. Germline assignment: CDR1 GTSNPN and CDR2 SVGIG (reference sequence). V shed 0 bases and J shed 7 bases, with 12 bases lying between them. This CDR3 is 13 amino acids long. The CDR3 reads CAWSVTDRSEAFF. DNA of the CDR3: TGTGCCTGGAGTGTTACAGACCGGAGTGAAGCTTTCTTT.

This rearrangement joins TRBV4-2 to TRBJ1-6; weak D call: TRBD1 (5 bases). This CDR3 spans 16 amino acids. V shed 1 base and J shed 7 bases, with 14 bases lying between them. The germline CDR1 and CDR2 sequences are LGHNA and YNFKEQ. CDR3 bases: TGTGCCAGCAGCCAAGGGGCAGGGAACACCAATTCACCCCTCCACTTT. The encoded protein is CASSQGAGNTNSPLHF.

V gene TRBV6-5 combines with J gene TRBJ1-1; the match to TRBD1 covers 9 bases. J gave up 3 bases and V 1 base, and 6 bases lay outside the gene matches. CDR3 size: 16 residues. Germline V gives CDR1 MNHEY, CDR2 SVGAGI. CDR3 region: CASSYLTGGGDTEAFF. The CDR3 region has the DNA TGTGCCAGCAGTTACTTGACAGGGGGGGGTGACACTGAAGCTTTCTTT.

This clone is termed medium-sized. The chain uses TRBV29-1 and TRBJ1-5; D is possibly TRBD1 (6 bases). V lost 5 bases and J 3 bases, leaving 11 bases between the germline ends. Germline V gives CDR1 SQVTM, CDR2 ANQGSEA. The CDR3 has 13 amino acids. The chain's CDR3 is CSVRDNFNQPQHF. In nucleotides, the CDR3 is TGCAGCGTTCGGGACAACTTCAATCAGCCCCAGCATTTT.